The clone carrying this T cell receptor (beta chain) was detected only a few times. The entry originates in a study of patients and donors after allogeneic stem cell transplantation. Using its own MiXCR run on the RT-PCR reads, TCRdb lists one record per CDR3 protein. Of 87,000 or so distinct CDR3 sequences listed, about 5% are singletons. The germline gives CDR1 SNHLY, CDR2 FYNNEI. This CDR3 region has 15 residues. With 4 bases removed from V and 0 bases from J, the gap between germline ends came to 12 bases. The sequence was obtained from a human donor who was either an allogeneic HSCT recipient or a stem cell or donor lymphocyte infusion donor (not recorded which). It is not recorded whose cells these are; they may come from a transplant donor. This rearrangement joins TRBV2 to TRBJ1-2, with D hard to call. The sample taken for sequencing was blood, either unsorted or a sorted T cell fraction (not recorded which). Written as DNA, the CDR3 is TGTGCCAGCAGTGCCCGAGCCGGCTCTAACTATGGCTACACCTTC. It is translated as CASSARAGSNYGYTF. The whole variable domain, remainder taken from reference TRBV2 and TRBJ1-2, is EPEVTQTPSHQVTQMGQEVILRCVPISNHLYFYWYRQILGQKVEFLVSFYNNEISEKSEIFDDQFSVERPDGSNFTLKIRSTKLEDSAMYFCASSARAGSNYGYTFGSGTRLTVV.